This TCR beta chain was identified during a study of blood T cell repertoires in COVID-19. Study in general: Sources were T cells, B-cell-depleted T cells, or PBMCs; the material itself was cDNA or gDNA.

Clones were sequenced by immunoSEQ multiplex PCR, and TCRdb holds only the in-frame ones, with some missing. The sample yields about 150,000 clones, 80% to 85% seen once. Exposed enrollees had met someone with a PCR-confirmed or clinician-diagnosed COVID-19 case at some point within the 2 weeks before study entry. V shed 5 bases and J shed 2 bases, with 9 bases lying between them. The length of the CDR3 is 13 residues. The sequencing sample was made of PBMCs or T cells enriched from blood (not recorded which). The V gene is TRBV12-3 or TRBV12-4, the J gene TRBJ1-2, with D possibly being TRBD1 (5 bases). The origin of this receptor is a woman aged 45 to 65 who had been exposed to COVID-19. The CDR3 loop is CASSRGGNYGYTF. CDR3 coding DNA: TGTGCCAGCAGTCGTGGGGGGAACTATGGCTACACCTTC.